Presented here are 23 T cell receptor beta chains from one specimen sequenced in a study of shared clonotypes between healthy human individuals. The table came from immunoSEQ multiplex PCR; TCRdb's copy has only in-frame clones and leaves some out. Seen here are some 470,000 clones, approximately 80% observed once, and the top ten hold 10% to 15%. What was sequenced was PBMCs. These receptors all come from a woman aged 40 to 50 in good health. Some clones in this sample may be carry-over from other donors' samples.

The rearrangement uses TRBV7-6 and TRBJ1-1; D gene unclear. The V gene lost 3 bases and the J gene lost 1 base, with 6 bases spanning the gap. The CDR3 length is 13 residues. Looked up from germline, CDR1 is SGHVS and CDR2 is FNYEAQ. The CDR3 here is CASSFGENTEAFF. The CDR3 bases are TGTGCCAGCAGCTTCGGCGAGAACACTGAAGCTTTCTTT.

With respect to this clone: Other DNA sequences within the sample encode an identical CDR3. The chain carries TRBV28 and TRBJ2-5; D is possibly TRBD2 (7 bases). In germline, CDR1 is MDHEN, CDR2 SYDVKM. With 5 bases removed from V and 4 bases from J, the gap between germline ends came to 11 bases. The CDR3 is made up of 13 amino acids. The CDR3 loop is CASSGGGRETQYF. The CDR3 coding sequence is TGTGCCAGCAGTGGGGGGGGCAGAGAGACCCAGTACTTC.

Comment on this clone: A far larger clone is one nucleotide away, so this likely arose from a read error. The chain is built from TRBV4-3 and TRBJ2-5, with 8 positions matching TRBD1. Germline CDR1 is LGHNA and CDR2 is YSLEER. The CDR3 consists of 16 residues. The CDR3 is CVSSQEAGTGGETQYF. The CDR3 DNA is TGCGTCAGCAGCCAAGAAGCCGGGACAGGCGGTGAGACCCAGTACTTC.

By share, this clone counts as medium-sized (0.01 to 0.1%). Other DNA variants within this sample encode the same CDR3. The V gene is TRBV6-6, the J gene TRBJ1-2; D possibly corresponds to TRBD1 (5 bases). The V and J ends lost 9 bases and 7 bases respectively, with 12 bases between them. Germline assignment: CDR1 MNHNY and CDR2 SVGAGI (reference sequence). The CDR3 extends over 11 amino acids. The CDR3 protein is CASTGGAGYTF. In nucleotides, the CDR3 is TGTGCCAGTACGGGGGGAGCTGGCTACACCTTC.

The chain links TRBV6-5 to TRBJ2-3; D might be TRBD1 (5 bases). The CDR3 runs 15 residues. Germline values: CDR1 MNHEY, CDR2 SVGAGI. The ends were cut back, 6 bases at V and 3 bases at J, with 16 bases in the middle. CDR3 coding DNA: TGTGCCAGCAGCCCCTTGACAGTTCGGACAGATACGCAGTATTTT. Its protein is CASSPLTVRTDTQYF.

This clone came up once. The chain employs TRBV28 and TRBJ2-7, with TRBD1 identical over 7 bases. CDR1 and CDR2 from the germline V gene are MDHEN and SYDVKM. V gave up 4 bases and J gave up 0 bases; unmatched junction bases: 6. The CDR3 runs 15 residues. The CDR3 sequence is CASSSPGTVSYEQYF. CDR3 bases: TGTGCCAGCAGTTCGCCGGGGACAGTCTCCTACGAGCAGTACTTC.

The V and J genes are TRBV7-2 and TRBJ1-2; 9 positions match TRBD1. With V trimmed by 4 bases and J by 6 bases, 9 bases remained unmatched. CDR1 is SGHTA, CDR2 FQGNSA, per germline. The CDR3 contains 15 residues. The CDR3 DNA follows: TGTGCCAGCAGCTCTACAGGGGGCGTCCCTCATGGCTACACCTTC. Translation: CASSSTGGVPHGYTF.

The chain is built from TRBV7-2 and TRBJ1-1; D remains ambiguous. The CDR3 is 14 amino acids. V lost 3 bases and J 1 base, leaving 9 bases between the germline ends. Per the germline V gene, CDR1 is SGHTA and CDR2 is FQGNSA. The CDR3 reads CASSFRWGNTEAFF. The CDR3 DNA reads as TGTGCCAGCAGCTTCAGATGGGGGAACACTGAAGCTTTCTTT.

This clone was seen a single time. The rearrangement joins TRBV7-3 to TRBJ1-1; 7 bases align to TRBD1. V was pared by 0 bases and J by 2 bases, with 6 bases of the junction left unmatched. The CDR3 sequence is 16 residues long. Per germline, CDR1 SGHTA and CDR2 FQGTGA. Here the CDR3 reads CASSLTPGQFNTEAFF. The CDR3 nucleotides read TGTGCCAGCAGCTTAACCCCGGGACAGTTCAACACTGAAGCTTTCTTT.

The chain is built from TRBV9 and TRBJ2-2; 10 bases are shared with TRBD2. The germline V gene has CDR1 SGDLS and CDR2 YYNGEE. The CDR3 is made up of 16 amino acids. J gave up 4 bases and V 2 bases, and 5 bases lay outside the gene matches. The CDR3 DNA reads as TGTGCCAGCAGCGTGGTAGCGGGAGGTGGCACCGGGGAGCTGTTTTTT. Encoded protein: CASSVVAGGGTGELFF.

The chain couples TRBV30 to TRBJ2-1, with 10 positions matching TRBD2. The CDR3 extends over 14 amino acids. V shed 6 bases, J shed 4 bases, and the junction held 6 bases outside the gene matches. CDR1 is GTSNPN and CDR2 is SVGIG in the germline V gene (reference sequence). The CDR3 region has the DNA TGTGCCTGTCCCTCTAGCGGGGGTTACAATGAGCAGTTCTTC. This translates into CACPSSGGYNEQFF.

As concerns this clone: The likely explanation is a read error, given a far larger clone one base away. The chain has TRBV30 and TRBJ2-2; 7 bases line up with TRBD1. CDR3 length: 14 residues. Per germline, CDR1 GTSNPN and CDR2 SVGIG (reference sequence). CDR3 nucleotide sequence: TGTGCCTGGAACCGGGACAGCAACACCGGGGAGCTGGTTTTT. It codes for CAWNRDSNTGELVF.

The rearrangement links TRBV6-5 to TRBJ1-4; D possibly corresponds to TRBD1 (6 bases). The V end lost 8 bases, the J end lost 5 bases, and 15 bases lay between the germline ends. Germline CDR1 is MNHEY and CDR2 is SVGAGI. The CDR3 sequence is 14 residues long. CDR3 in amino acids: CASGPRGRNEKLFF. The DNA for the CDR3 is TGTGCCAGCGGACCCAGGGGTAGAAATGAAAAACTGTTTTTT.

This chain links TRBV20-1 with TRBJ1-2; D gene ambiguous. V lost 3 bases, J lost 7 bases, and 9 bases lay in between. The CDR3 is 11 amino acids. Germline CDR1 DFQATT, CDR2 SNEGSKA (reference sequence). CDR3 bases: TGCAGTGCTAGCCTGGCAGTTGGCTACACCTTC. It yields the protein CSASLAVGYTF.

This clone was observed a handful of times. V and J are TRBV6-1 and TRBJ2-2; D not certain. The CDR3 runs 14 residues. CDR1 MNHNS and CDR2 SASEGT come from the germline V gene. The V gene lost 11 bases and the J gene lost 6 bases, with 19 bases spanning the gap. The CDR3, as DNA: TGTGCCGTACTCTGGGGTCGTGGGCCCGGGGAGCTGTTTTTT. Amino acid sequence: CAVLWGRGPGELFF.

This chain joins TRBV5-1 and TRBJ1-4, with 7 bases that match TRBD1. The V segment lost 2 bases and the J segment 2 bases; nucleotides outside the gene matches: 3. The CDR3 consists of 15 residues. Germline-derived CDR1 and CDR2 are SGHRS and YFSETQ. The CDR3 DNA reads as TGCGCCAGCAGCTTCACAGGGGCTACTAATGAAAAACTGTTTTTT. The encoded protein is CASSFTGATNEKLFF.

With respect to this clone: This probably arose from a read error, given a far larger clone one base away. No conserved phenylalanine or tryptophan is present at the end of the CDR3, so a read error is the likely explanation. V gene TRBV2 combines with J gene TRBJ1-1; tentatively, D is TRBD1 (6 bases). Germline loops: CDR1 SNHLY, CDR2 FYNNEI. V lost 7 bases and J lost 8, with 17 bases in between. There are 13 residues in the CDR3. CDR3 bases: TGTGCCAGCAAGGTCGAGGACAGCCGAGAAGCTTTCCTT. Translation gives CASKVEDSREAFL.

This clone was seen repeatedly, ten times or more. V gene TRBV4-1 combines with J gene TRBJ2-1; D might be TRBD1 or TRBD2, each matching 5 bases. Germline V lookup: CDR1 MGHRA, CDR2 YSYEKL. This CDR3 has 17 amino acids. Deletions cut 1 base from V and 6 bases from J, with 19 bases between. CDR3 sequence (DNA): TGCGCCAGCAGCCAAGGGTCGGCGGGCAGGGTCAGCAATGAGCAGTTCTTC. Translated: CASSQGSAGRVSNEQFF.

Regarding this clone: A much larger clone differs by one base, so this may be a read error. This chain links TRBV7-3 with TRBJ2-6; weak D call: TRBD1 (5 bases). The CDR3 contains 15 residues. Germline V gene lookup returns CDR1 SGHTA and CDR2 FQGTGA. The DNA for the CDR3 is TGTGCCGGCAGCCCCCTAGGGGTCGGGGCCAACGTCCTGACTTTC. It is translated as CAGSPLGVGANVLTF.

The genes are TRBV2 and TRBJ2-2; 8 positions agree with TRBD2. CDR3 size: 16 residues. V lost 6 bases and J lost 2; bases outside the gene matches: 8. Germline V CDR1 and CDR2: SNHLY, FYNNEI. This chain's CDR3 is CASSLEGLGNTGELFF. The CDR3 region has the DNA TGTGCCAGCAGCTTGGAGGGACTAGGTAACACCGGGGAGCTGTTTTTT. The full variable domain, completed using reference TRBV2 and TRBJ2-2, is EPEVTQTPSHQVTQMGQEVILRCVPISNHLYFYWYRQILGQKVEFLVSFYNNEISEKSEIFDDQFSVERPDGSNFTLKIRSTKLEDSAMYFCASSLEGLGNTGELFFGEGSRLTVL.

The genes are TRBV30 and TRBJ1-4; D gene ambiguous. Germline values: CDR1 GTSNPN, CDR2 SVGIG (reference sequence). V lost 6 bases, J lost 0 bases, and 11 bases lay in between. The CDR3 totals 14 residues. CDR3 nucleotides: TGTGCCTGCAACGTAGGCTCAACTAATGAAAAACTGTTTTTT. Translating it yields CACNVGSTNEKLFF.

The V call is TRBV18, the J call TRBJ2-5, with 8 bases fitting TRBD1. Looked up from germline, CDR1 is KGHSH and CDR2 is LQKENI. The CDR3 has 14 residues. Trimming at V came to 4 bases and at J to 2 bases, leaving 3 bases not matched to a gene. The CDR3 sequence: CASSRNRGQETQYF. The CDR3 DNA is TGTGCCAGCTCACGCAACAGGGGGCAAGAGACCCAGTACTTC.

The chain joins TRBV7-2 to TRBJ1-1; TRBD1 matches at 8 bases. Losses at the gene ends were 4 bases for V and 1 base for J; bases not matched to a gene: 5. The germline V gene has CDR1 SGHTA and CDR2 FQGNSA. The CDR3 sequence is 15 residues long. CDR3 sequence (DNA): TGTGCCAGCAGCTGGGCGACAGGGGAGAACACTGAAGCTTTCTTT. Its translation is CASSWATGENTEAFF. The variable domain in full, with the rest retrieved from reference TRBV7-2 and TRBJ1-1, is GAGVSQSPSNKVTEKGKDVELRCDPISGHTALYWYRQSLGQGLEFLIYFQGNSAPDKSGLPSDRFSAERTGGSVSTLTIQRTQQEDSAVYLCASSWATGENTEAFFGQGTRLTVV.